This T cell receptor (beta chain) was profiled in a study of T cells in localized non-small cell lung cancer (TCRdb year 2020). About the study as a whole: The study analyzed T cell repertoires of approximately 240 early-stage NSCLC patients, comparing tumors and uninvolved tumor-adjacent lungs. The cohort consisted of a few hundred treatment-naive NSCLC patients whose localized lung tumors had been resected. The mean age of the NSCLC patients was about 62 years, with 120 to 150 men and 110 or so women. General findings and caveats noted by the study authors: A median of about 55 of the top 100 tumor clones were detected in paired uninvolved adjacent lung, and around 30 of these tumor clones were also found among the top 100 clones of the paired uninvolved adjacent lung. Longer overall survival was associated with higher T cell density in blood, whereas shorter survival was associated with higher clonality in adjacent lung. Multi-region tumor sequencing was not performed, so intratumor heterogeneity could not be excluded. Uninvolved tumor-adjacent lung showed the highest T cell clonality, higher than tumor, which suggests more focused antigenic responses in the uninvolved tumor-adjacent lung. Since the design was exploratory, TCR variables were selected using unadjusted p-values with no false-discovery rate correction.

The immunoSEQ Assay was used to sequence TCR beta CDR3 regions from DNA. The study's own analysis went as follows. To compute T cell density, TCR beta template counts were normalized to usable DNA, which was estimated by amplifying housekeeping genes. The preseqR package was used to estimate richness by extrapolating to 400,000 templates for PBMC samples and to 120,000 templates for tissue samples. Clonality was defined as one minus Pielou's evenness. Tissue-enriched TCRs were identified by differential abundance testing using productive amino-acid clonotypes, minimum total count 5 and alpha 0.1. The Jaccard Index and the Morisita Overlap Index were used to measure how much the repertoires overlapped between compartments. GLIPH clustered TCR beta CDR3s with public tetramer-defined viral CDR3s; viral motifs required at least three viral sequences plus V-gene enrichment. In TCRdb, the immuneACCESS table is reduced to in-frame sequences with V and J assigned. These tables do not hold every clone; where another copy was compared, an unresolved V gene accounts for under half, and the others remain unexplained. D and trimming come from the DNA, and the V and J calls and clone size come from that table. Counted in this sample were over 15,000 clones; about 91% of them appeared once. Around 2.5% of the sample is held by the ten biggest clonotypes.

Details on this clone: This clone's antigen is unknown. Base qualities are missing; no much larger clone stands one base away.

Spanning cysteine to phenylalanine, the CDR3 consists of 18 amino acids. Solely the CDR3 DNA is kept, with 54 bases framed from the first base. The V end loses 0 bases and the J end loses 3 bases, and a stretch of 21 bases separates them. CDR1 LGHNA and CDR2 YSLEER are derived from the germline V gene. At diagnosis, tumor, uninvolved tumor-adjacent lung and peripheral blood were collected and then preserved as a mix of FFPE and fresh-frozen material. For TCR repertoire profiling, blood samples were analyzed as peripheral blood mononuclear cells. The chain links TRBV4-3 with TRBJ2-7; perhaps TRBD1 is the D gene, with 6 bases matching. Source: peripheral blood, taken before any cancer treatment. The clonotype comes from a woman aged 35 to 70 with stage I lung adenocarcinoma. The CDR3 reads CASSQDYETAGVVYEQYF. The sequenced DNA is TGCGCCAGCAGCCAAGACTATGAGACCGCAGGGGTTGTCTACGAGCAGTACTTC.